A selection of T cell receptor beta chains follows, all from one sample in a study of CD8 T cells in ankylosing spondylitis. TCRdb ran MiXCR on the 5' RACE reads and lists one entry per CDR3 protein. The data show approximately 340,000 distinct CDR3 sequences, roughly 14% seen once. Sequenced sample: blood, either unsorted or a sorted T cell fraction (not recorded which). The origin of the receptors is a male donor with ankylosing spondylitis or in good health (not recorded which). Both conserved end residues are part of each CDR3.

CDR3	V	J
CASSLGATRSYEQYF	TRBV11-1	TRBJ2-7
CASTPWAGGLNNQPQHF	TRBV19	TRBJ1-5
CAIGSGKADTQYF	TRBV10-3	TRBJ2-3
CAIRRDKANYGYTF	TRBV10-3	TRBJ1-2
CASSFGNANEKLFF	TRBV5-1	TRBJ1-4
CASSSAGGEETQYF	TRBV7-6	TRBJ2-5
CASSPDLGLAGLQETQYF	TRBV11-2	TRBJ2-5
CSALGTPTGGNQPQHF	TRBV20-1	TRBJ1-5
CASSVQGSAIGELFF	TRBV5-5	TRBJ2-2
CASSLGQANSYEQYF	TRBV5-1	TRBJ2-7
CSALTGGGAEAFF	TRBV20-1	TRBJ1-1
CASRGTSRGRETQYF	TRBV7-9	TRBJ2-5
CASSLTLAGRETQYF	TRBV5-1	TRBJ2-5
CASSSIGTGGYEQYF	TRBV7-6	TRBJ2-7
CASSLGPGYEQYF	TRBV5-1	TRBJ2-7
CSAAPLAGSGFGQFF	TRBV20-1	TRBJ2-1
CASSSEASGANVLTF	TRBV5-1	TRBJ2-6
CASRPGQGVDQPQHF	TRBV5-1	TRBJ1-5
CASKLGTAFEAFF	TRBV6-5	TRBJ1-1
CAISESTLTEAFF	TRBV10-3	TRBJ1-1
CSARDPTGRSSYEQYF	TRBV20-1	TRBJ2-7
CSASERGQGRSPLHF	TRBV20-1	TRBJ1-6
CASSQGSGGRTTDTQYF	TRBV4-2	TRBJ2-3
CASSRQGGNLREQYF	TRBV6-1	TRBJ2-7
CASSQALTSGGQETQYF	TRBV4-1	TRBJ2-5
CAISENTHGYTF	TRBV10-3	TRBJ1-2
CASSEVGLGVGEQYF	TRBV2	TRBJ2-7
CASSFRTGTGTEAFF	TRBV28	TRBJ1-1
CASSLRKQGASGELFF	TRBV5-1	TRBJ2-2
CASSLDTGMDEQYF	TRBV7-8	TRBJ2-7
CASSSLVGKLFF	TRBV12-3/TRBV12-4	TRBJ1-4
CASSPWDGRGAFF	TRBV27	TRBJ1-1
CSARVRTSGSNIQYF	TRBV20-1	TRBJ2-4
CASSPALLAGAGELFF	TRBV5-6	TRBJ2-2
CASSGRGQRTDTQYF	TRBV7-8	TRBJ2-3
CASSQEMSGHGSGLSYEQYF	TRBV4-2	TRBJ2-7
CASIAPNRGADEQYF	TRBV12-3/TRBV12-4	TRBJ2-7
CASSLHNGQGRNEQFF	TRBV12-3/TRBV12-4	TRBJ2-1
CAINGFSGANVLTF	TRBV10-3	TRBJ2-6
CATSENGELFF	TRBV15	TRBJ2-2
CASSLGSGGDYGYTF	TRBV13	TRBJ1-2
CASSSWGQLGTEAFF	TRBV5-1	TRBJ1-1
CATGPSGPNTGELFF	TRBV24-1	TRBJ2-2
CAISWGDTQYF	TRBV10-3	TRBJ2-3
CAGSLGTSTGEKLFF	TRBV5-1	TRBJ1-4
CASSESSPSSYNEQFF	TRBV10-2	TRBJ2-1
CSAGRLAGTTDTQYF	TRBV20-1	TRBJ2-3
CASTTRTENTEAFF	TRBV11-2	TRBJ1-1
CAVTGVPRNTEAFF	TRBV12-3/TRBV12-4	TRBJ1-1
CASSQGQGGFYEQYF	TRBV4-1	TRBJ2-7